A selection of T cell receptor beta chains follows, all from one sample in a study of OX40 agonist ivuxolimab in advanced cancers. Here immunoSEQ multiplex PCR was the method, and the copy in TCRdb shows in-frame clones only, minus some. The sample yields about 40,000 clones, approximately 89% seen once. The starting material was CD4+ or CD8+ T cells sorted from blood, obtained in a trial of the OX40 agonist ivuxolimab. Receptors were obtained from an adult with an advanced solid tumor such as melanoma, head and neck, liver or kidney cancer. Both conserved end residues are part of each CDR3. A D gene is named only where the DNA matches it firmly. Rows may omit the clone size; those that give it use once, few, many or a size class.

d_call: TRBD1; clone_size: once; v_call: TRBV30; j_call: TRBJ2-7; cdr3_nt: TGTGCCTGGGGGACCGGGACAGGGGCCTACGAGCAGTACTTC; cdr3_aa: CAWGTGTGAYEQYF
d_call: NA; clone_size: NA; v_call: TRBV4-2; j_call: TRBJ2-7; cdr3_nt: TGTGCCAGCAGCCAAGGGGGAGTGACCTACGAGCAGTACTTC; cdr3_aa: CASSQGGVTYEQYF
d_call: NA; clone_size: NA; v_call: TRBV7-9; j_call: TRBJ2-1; cdr3_nt: TGTGCCAGCAGCTTAAATGCGGATGAGCAGTTCTTC; cdr3_aa: CASSLNADEQFF
d_call: NA; clone_size: NA; v_call: TRBV27; j_call: TRBJ2-1; cdr3_nt: TGTGCCAGCAGTTTACCCCCGGGTGAGCAGTTCTTC; cdr3_aa: CASSLPPGEQFF
d_call: NA; clone_size: few; v_call: TRBV19; j_call: TRBJ1-2; cdr3_nt: TGTGCCAGTAGTATCTCGGACGCGGAGGGCTACACCTTC; cdr3_aa: CASSISDAEGYTF
d_call: NA; clone_size: NA; v_call: TRBV7-8; j_call: TRBJ2-1; cdr3_nt: TGTGCCAGCAGCTTAGCGGAAAAGAACGAACCCTACAATGAGCAGTTCTTC; cdr3_aa: CASSLAEKNEPYNEQFF
d_call: TRBD1; clone_size: NA; v_call: TRBV23-1; j_call: TRBJ2-1; cdr3_nt: TGCGCCAGCAGACCGGACAGGAACAATGAGCAGTTCTTC; cdr3_aa: CASRPDRNNEQFF
d_call: NA; clone_size: NA; v_call: TRBV18; j_call: TRBJ2-2; cdr3_nt: TGTGCCAGCTCACCACCCATGAACACCGGGGAGCTGTTTTTT; cdr3_aa: CASSPPMNTGELFF
d_call: TRBD1; clone_size: NA; v_call: TRBV7-9; j_call: TRBJ1-1; cdr3_nt: TGTGCCAGCAGCTTAGCGGACAGGGACCGTGAAGCTTTCTTT; cdr3_aa: CASSLADRDREAFF
d_call: NA; clone_size: once; v_call: TRBV21-1; j_call: TRBJ2-6; cdr3_nt: TGTGCCAGCGGACTGATGGGACGACGCGGTAACTCTGGGGCCAACGTCCTGACTTTC; cdr3_aa: CASGLMGRRGNSGANVLTF
d_call: NA; clone_size: NA; v_call: TRBV7-8; j_call: TRBJ2-1; cdr3_nt: TGTGCCAGCAGCCACCGCGGGCTTAGCTCCTACAATGAGCAGTTCTTC; cdr3_aa: CASSHRGLSSYNEQFF
d_call: TRBD2; clone_size: NA; v_call: TRBV6-1; j_call: TRBJ2-7; cdr3_nt: TGTGCCAGCAGTGAAGCTATTGGACTAGCGGTCTACGAGCAGTACTTC; cdr3_aa: CASSEAIGLAVYEQYF
d_call: NA; clone_size: NA; v_call: TRBV11-2; j_call: TRBJ1-1; cdr3_nt: TGTGCCAGCAGCCTCCAGAGGGGGGGTGAAGCTTTCTTT; cdr3_aa: CASSLQRGGEAFF
d_call: TRBD1; clone_size: NA; v_call: TRBV28; j_call: TRBJ1-2; cdr3_nt: TGTGCCACCCAGGGGGGCGGGGACTATGGCTACACCTTC; cdr3_aa: CATQGGGDYGYTF
d_call: NA; clone_size: once; v_call: TRBV28; j_call: TRBJ1-1; cdr3_nt: TGTGCCAGCAGTTTGCCCTTGGGGGGGCCGAACACTGAAGCTTTCTTT; cdr3_aa: CASSLPLGGPNTEAFF
d_call: NA; clone_size: NA; v_call: TRBV6-5; j_call: TRBJ2-7; cdr3_nt: TGTGCCAGCAGTTCCATTCTATACGAGCAGTACTTC; cdr3_aa: CASSSILYEQYF
d_call: NA; clone_size: NA; v_call: TRBV5-1; j_call: TRBJ2-1; cdr3_nt: TGCGCCAGCAGCTTTATCCAGGGTTTCTACAATGAGCAGTTCTTC; cdr3_aa: CASSFIQGFYNEQFF
d_call: TRBD1; clone_size: once; v_call: TRBV19; j_call: TRBJ1-1; cdr3_nt: TGTGCCAGTAGTCCCGGGACAGGGGGCACTGAAGCTTTCTTT; cdr3_aa: CASSPGTGGTEAFF
d_call: NA; clone_size: NA; v_call: TRBV6-5; j_call: TRBJ2-2; cdr3_nt: TGTGCCAGCAGTTGGGGGGAGGCGACGACCGGGGAGCTGTTTTTT; cdr3_aa: CASSWGEATTGELFF
d_call: NA; clone_size: NA; v_call: TRBV14; j_call: TRBJ2-2; cdr3_nt: TGTGCCAGCAGCCCCTCGGGTCATGCGCCCGGGGAGCTGTTTTTT; cdr3_aa: CASSPSGHAPGELFF
d_call: NA; clone_size: NA; v_call: TRBV7-9; j_call: TRBJ2-2; cdr3_nt: TGTGCCAGCAGCTTACCGGGGGCCGGGGAGCTGTTTTTT; cdr3_aa: CASSLPGAGELFF
d_call: TRBD1; clone_size: NA; v_call: TRBV7-9; j_call: TRBJ2-2; cdr3_nt: TGTGCCAGCAGCTTAGTTGGGACAGGGCGGTCCGGGGAGCTGTTTTTT; cdr3_aa: CASSLVGTGRSGELFF
d_call: NA; clone_size: few; v_call: TRBV11-3; j_call: TRBJ2-7; cdr3_nt: TGTGCCAGCAGCCTCCTGGCGGGGCCCTCCTACGAGCAGTACTTC; cdr3_aa: CASSLLAGPSYEQYF
d_call: NA; clone_size: NA; v_call: TRBV9; j_call: TRBJ2-3; cdr3_nt: TGTGCCAGCAGCGTAGTTGACCAATCCACAGATACGCAGTATTTT; cdr3_aa: CASSVVDQSTDTQYF
d_call: NA; clone_size: NA; v_call: TRBV21-1; j_call: TRBJ2-1; cdr3_nt: TGTGCCAGCAGCAAAGCGGGAGGGAATGAGCAGTTCTTC; cdr3_aa: CASSKAGGNEQFF
d_call: NA; clone_size: NA; v_call: TRBV9; j_call: TRBJ2-1; cdr3_nt: TGTGCCAGCAGCCTTGGAGGTCATGAGCAGTTCTTC; cdr3_aa: CASSLGGHEQFF
d_call: TRBD1; clone_size: NA; v_call: TRBV19; j_call: TRBJ2-1; cdr3_nt: TGTGCCAGTAGTATCGCTCAGGGGGCGAATGAGCAGTTCTTC; cdr3_aa: CASSIAQGANEQFF
d_call: NA; clone_size: NA; v_call: TRBV5-4; j_call: TRBJ2-6; cdr3_nt: TGTGCCAGCAGCTTGCGTGAAGCTGGGGCCAACGTCCTGACTTTC; cdr3_aa: CASSLREAGANVLTF
d_call: TRBD2; clone_size: NA; v_call: TRBV2; j_call: TRBJ2-2; cdr3_nt: TGTGCCAACCCCCCAGGGACTACCTACACCGGGGAGCTGTTTTTT; cdr3_aa: CANPPGTTYTGELFF
d_call: NA; clone_size: NA; v_call: TRBV19; j_call: TRBJ1-1; cdr3_nt: TGTGCCGCCGGGGCGTTGAACACTGAAGCTTTCTTT; cdr3_aa: CAAGALNTEAFF
d_call: TRBD2; clone_size: NA; v_call: TRBV9; j_call: TRBJ2-7; cdr3_nt: TGTGCCAGCAGCGTAGGGGGGAGGGGCTACGAGCAGTACTTC; cdr3_aa: CASSVGGRGYEQYF
d_call: TRBD2; clone_size: few; v_call: TRBV4-1; j_call: TRBJ2-7; cdr3_nt: TGTGCCAGCAGCCCGAAACTAGCGGGAGCCTACGAGCAGTACTTC; cdr3_aa: CASSPKLAGAYEQYF
d_call: NA; clone_size: medium-sized; v_call: TRBV13; j_call: TRBJ2-7; cdr3_nt: TGTGCCAGCAGCTCCGTAAATCCGGGGGGCTTTGGCTACGAGCAGTACTTC; cdr3_aa: CASSSVNPGGFGYEQYF
d_call: NA; clone_size: NA; v_call: TRBV9; j_call: TRBJ2-1; cdr3_nt: TGTGCCAGCAGCGTATCCGGGACGGGGGACAATGAGCAGTTCTTC; cdr3_aa: CASSVSGTGDNEQFF
d_call: TRBD2; clone_size: NA; v_call: TRBV27; j_call: TRBJ2-1; cdr3_nt: TGTGCCAGCAGTTTACTCGCTCTTTCTAGCGGGAGTGGCAATGAGCAGTTCTTC; cdr3_aa: CASSLLALSSGSGNEQFF
d_call: TRBD2; clone_size: NA; v_call: TRBV5-4; j_call: TRBJ2-3; cdr3_nt: TGTGCCAGCAGCGCCCGGACTAGCGGAATCACAGATACGCAGTATTTT; cdr3_aa: CASSARTSGITDTQYF
d_call: TRBD2; clone_size: NA; v_call: TRBV30; j_call: TRBJ2-1; cdr3_nt: TGTGCCTGGAGTCCCGGGGGGATTGAGCAGTTCTTC; cdr3_aa: CAWSPGGIEQFF